The 3 T cell receptor beta chains listed next were all sequenced from one sample in a study of shared clonotypes between healthy human individuals. The method was immunoSEQ multiplex PCR; TCRdb's version includes in-frame clones alone and lacks a portion of them. The repertoire holds hundreds of thousands of clones, approximately 97% seen once, with about 0.34% in the top ten. Specimen: memory CD8+ T cells sorted from blood. Subset specified: CD45RO+ cells pooled with CCR7-negative TemRA cells. The receptors were gathered from a man aged 30-40 years in good health.

With regard to this clone: Likely a read error: the CDR3 ends without its conserved phenylalanine or tryptophan. Because the CDR3's place on the DNA is in doubt, the DNA is left out and the CDR3 is given as listed by TCRdb. The chain joins TRBV21-1 to TRBJ2-7; no check of the table's D call, TRBD2, against the DNA was made. TRBV21-1 is recorded as a pseudogene. From its first to its last residue, the CDR3 has 11 amino acids. The CDR3 sequence: CASNGTPFRAL.

The chain is built from TRBV28 and TRBJ2-7; D is possibly TRBD1 or TRBD2 (5 bases each). The CDR3 is 13 amino acids. The germline V gene encodes CDR1 MDHEN and CDR2 SYDVKM. V was clipped by 4 bases and J by 2 bases, with 9 bases between them. CDR3 region: CASSWDLTYEQYF. CDR3 nucleotide sequence: TGTGCCAGCAGTTGGGACCTCACCTACGAGCAGTACTTC.

This clone was counted once. The chain uses TRBV5-1 and TRBJ2-1, with a weak D call TRBD2 (6 bases). Germline CDR1 is SGHRS and CDR2 is YFSETQ. Trimming cost V 2 bases and J 0 bases, with 9 bases left between them. This CDR3 spans 15 amino acids. DNA for the CDR3: TGCGCCAGCAGCTTTAAGGAGGGCTCCTACAATGAGCAGTTCTTC. This translates into CASSFKEGSYNEQFF.